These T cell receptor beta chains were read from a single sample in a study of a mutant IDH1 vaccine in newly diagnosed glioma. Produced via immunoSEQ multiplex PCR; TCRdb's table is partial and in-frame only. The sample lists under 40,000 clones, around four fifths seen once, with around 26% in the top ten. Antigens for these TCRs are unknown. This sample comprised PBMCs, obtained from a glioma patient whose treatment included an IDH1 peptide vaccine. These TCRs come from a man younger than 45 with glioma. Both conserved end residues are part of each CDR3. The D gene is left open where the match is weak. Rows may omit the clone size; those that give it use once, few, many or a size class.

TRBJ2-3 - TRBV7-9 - CASSSARSGAISTDTQYF TGTGCCAGCAGCTCTGCACGATCCGGGGCCATTAGCACAGATACGCAGTATTTT
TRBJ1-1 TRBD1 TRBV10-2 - CAVGTGEGTEAFF TGCGCCGTAGGGACAGGGGAGGGCACTGAAGCTTTCTTT
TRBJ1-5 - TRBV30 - CAWGESNQPQHF TGTGCCTGGGGGGAGAGCAATCAGCCCCAGCATTTT
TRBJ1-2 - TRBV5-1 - CASSPTRGSGVYGYTF TGCGCCAGCAGCCCCACGAGGGGTTCTGGTGTATATGGCTACACCTTC
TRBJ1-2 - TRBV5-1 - CASSLEVGAFDYTF TGCGCCAGCAGCTTGGAAGTGGGGGCGTTCGACTACACCTTC
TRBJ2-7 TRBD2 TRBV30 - CAWSKLAGGSSEQYF TGTGCCTGGAGTAAACTAGCGGGAGGTAGTAGCGAGCAGTACTTC
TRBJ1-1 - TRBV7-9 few CASSLVSGGFGGARTEAFF TGTGCCAGCAGCTTAGTAAGTGGGGGGTTTGGAGGCGCGAGGACTGAAGCTTTCTTT
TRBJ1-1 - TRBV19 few CATAAVSDRTDRGAFF TGTGCCACCGCAGCGGTAAGCGATCGTACGGATCGTGGGGCTTTCTTT
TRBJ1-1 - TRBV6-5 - CASSYNRIHTEAFF TGTGCCAGCAGTTACAACAGGATCCACACTGAAGCTTTCTTT
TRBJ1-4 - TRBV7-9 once CASSLLGEKLFF TGTGCCAGCAGCTTGCTCGGTGAAAAACTGTTTTTT
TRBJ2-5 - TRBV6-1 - CASLRLGWGTQYF TGTGCCAGCCTCCGACTGGGGTGGGGGACCCAGTACTTC
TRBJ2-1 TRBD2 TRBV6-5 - CASSYSASGGFNEQFF TGTGCCAGCAGTTACTCGGCTAGCGGGGGGTTCAATGAGCAGTTCTTC
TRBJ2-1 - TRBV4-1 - CASSQQGYEQFF TGCGCCAGCAGCCAACAGGGGTATGAGCAGTTCTTC
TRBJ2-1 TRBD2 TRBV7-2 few CASSSGVGTRGSNEQFF TGTGCCAGCAGCTCGGGGGTCGGGACTAGAGGCAGCAATGAGCAGTTCTTC
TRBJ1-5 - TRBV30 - CAWSEGDSQPQHF TGTGCCTGGAGTGAAGGGGATAGTCAGCCCCAGCATTTT
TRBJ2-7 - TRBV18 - CASSPGGNRPTYEQYF TGTGCCAGCTCACCAGGTGGAAACCGCCCCACCTACGAGCAGTACTTC
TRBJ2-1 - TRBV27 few CASSGQNNEQFF TGTGCCAGCAGCGGACAGAACAATGAGCAGTTCTTC
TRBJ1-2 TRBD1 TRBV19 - CASSIKDQGAARAGYTF TGTGCCAGTAGTATAAAGGACCAGGGGGCGGCTAGAGCTGGCTACACCTTC
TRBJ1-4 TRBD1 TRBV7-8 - CASSLDRANEKLFF TGTGCCAGCAGCCTGGACAGGGCTAATGAAAAACTGTTTTTT
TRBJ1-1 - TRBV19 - CASSRQRTEAFF TGTGCCAGTAGTAGGCAGCGCACTGAAGCTTTCTTT
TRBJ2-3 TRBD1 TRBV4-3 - CASSQWAWSRGRTDTQYF TGCGCCAGCAGCCAATGGGCTTGGAGCAGGGGGCGCACAGATACGCAGTATTTT
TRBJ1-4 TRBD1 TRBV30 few CAWGEQGAINEKLFF TGTGCCTGGGGAGAACAGGGGGCCATTAATGAAAAACTGTTTTTT
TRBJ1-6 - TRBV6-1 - CASSEFRGNVGSPLHF TGTGCCAGCAGTGAATTTAGGGGAAACGTGGGGTCACCCCTCCACTTT
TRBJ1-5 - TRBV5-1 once CASSPEGHQPQHF TGCGCCAGCAGCCCGGAGGGGCATCAGCCCCAGCATTTT
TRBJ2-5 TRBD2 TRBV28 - CASSLFASGRAKETQYF TGTGCCAGCAGTTTATTCGCGAGCGGGAGGGCCAAAGAGACCCAGTACTTC
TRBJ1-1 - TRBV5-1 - CASSLDRETEAFF TGCGCCAGCAGCTTGGACAGGGAGACTGAAGCTTTCTTT
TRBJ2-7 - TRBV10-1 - CASSEKENYEQYF TGCGCCAGCAGTGAAAAAGAAAACTACGAGCAGTACTTC
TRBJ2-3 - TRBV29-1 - CSVRLASLYTDTQYF TGCAGCGTGCGTTTAGCGAGTCTATACACAGATACGCAGTATTTT
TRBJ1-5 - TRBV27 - CASSPLDRLNQPQHF TGTGCCAGCAGTCCCCTCGACAGACTCAATCAGCCCCAGCATTTT
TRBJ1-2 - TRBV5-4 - CASSFMGLRGYTF TGTGCCAGCAGCTTTATGGGTTTAAGGGGCTACACCTTC
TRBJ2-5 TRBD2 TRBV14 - CASSLWTSGFQETQYF TGTGCCAGCAGCCTTTGGACTAGCGGCTTCCAAGAGACCCAGTACTTC
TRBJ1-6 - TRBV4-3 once CASSRTQNKFNSPLHF TGCGCCAGCAGCCGAACCCAGAACAAGTTTAATTCACCCCTCCACTTT
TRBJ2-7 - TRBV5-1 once CASSLTHRIEREQYF TGCGCCAGCAGCTTGACCCATAGAATCGAGAGGGAGCAGTACTTC
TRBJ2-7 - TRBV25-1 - CASRDFYEQYF TGTGCCAGCAGAGACTTCTACGAGCAGTACTTC
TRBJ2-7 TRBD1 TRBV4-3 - CASSQDSGQGAGNEQYF TGCGCCAGCAGCCAAGATTCGGGACAGGGGGCAGGAAACGAGCAGTACTTC
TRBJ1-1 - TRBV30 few CASMGPTNTEAFF TGTGCCTCCATGGGACCGACTAACACTGAAGCTTTCTTT
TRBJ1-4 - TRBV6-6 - CASSYGPSWEKLFF TGTGCCAGCAGTTACGGTCCGAGCTGGGAAAAACTGTTTTTT
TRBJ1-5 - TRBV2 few CASMGIEDNQPQHF TGTGCCAGCATGGGCATTGAGGACAATCAGCCCCAGCATTTT
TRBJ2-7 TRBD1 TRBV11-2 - CASRTGQGSPYEQYF TGTGCCAGCAGAACGGGACAGGGGTCCCCCTACGAGCAGTACTTC
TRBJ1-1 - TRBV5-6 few CASSLGNTLNTEAFF TGTGCCAGCAGCTTGGGAAACACATTGAACACTGAAGCTTTCTTT
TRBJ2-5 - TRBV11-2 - CASSHPGRIETQYF TGTGCCAGCAGCCACCCTGGACGGATCGAGACCCAGTACTTC
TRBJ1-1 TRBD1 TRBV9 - CASSVAPGGTTEAFF TGTGCCAGCAGCGTAGCACCAGGGGGTACCACTGAAGCTTTCTTT
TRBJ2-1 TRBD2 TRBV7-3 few CASSLGLAGRNEQFF TGTGCCAGCAGCCTCGGACTAGCGGGGCGCAATGAGCAGTTCTTC
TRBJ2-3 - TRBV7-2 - CASSQGSSTDTQYF TGTGCCAGCAGCCAAGGCTCTAGCACAGATACGCAGTATTTT
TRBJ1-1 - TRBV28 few CASSGGGGAGEAFF TGTGCCAGCAGTGGAGGTGGGGGGGCTGGTGAAGCTTTCTTT